This T cell receptor beta chain is from a study of CD8 T cells in ankylosing spondylitis. Turning to this clonotype: The antigen is unknown.

The CDR3 sequence is 16 residues long. The V end lost 5 bases, the J end lost 8 bases, and 22 bases lay between the germline ends. Germline lookup yields CDR1 SGHTA and CDR2 FQGNSA. Study observations and caveats: Ankylosing spondylitis blood seemed to carry a telltale TCR beta motif made of several highly homologous variants.

MiXCR, applied by TCRdb to the 5' RACE reads, yields one record per CDR3 protein. The data hold about 800,000 distinct CDR3 sequences, with roughly 10% observed a single time. Sequenced material: blood, either unsorted or a sorted T cell fraction (not recorded which). This TCR was recovered from a male donor with ankylosing spondylitis. The chain has TRBV7-2 and TRBJ2-1; D tentatively reads TRBD1 or TRBD2 (6 bases each). The CDR3 here is CASSVQGGRKWYEQFF. The CDR3 coding sequence is TGTGCCAGCAGCGTACAGGGAGGAAGAAAATGGTATGAGCAGTTCTTC.